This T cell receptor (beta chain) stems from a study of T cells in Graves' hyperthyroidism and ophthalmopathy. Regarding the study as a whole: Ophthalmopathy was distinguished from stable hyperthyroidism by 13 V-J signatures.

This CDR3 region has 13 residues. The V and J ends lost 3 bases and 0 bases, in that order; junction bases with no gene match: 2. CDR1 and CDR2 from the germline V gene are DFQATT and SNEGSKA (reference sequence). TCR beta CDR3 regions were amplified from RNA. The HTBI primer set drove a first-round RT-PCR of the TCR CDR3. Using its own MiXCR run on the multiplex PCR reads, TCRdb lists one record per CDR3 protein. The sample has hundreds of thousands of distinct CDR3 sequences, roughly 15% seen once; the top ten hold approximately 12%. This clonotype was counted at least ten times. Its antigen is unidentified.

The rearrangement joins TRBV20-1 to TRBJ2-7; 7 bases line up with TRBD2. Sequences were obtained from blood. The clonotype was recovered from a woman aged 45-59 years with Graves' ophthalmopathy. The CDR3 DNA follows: TGCAGTGCTAGGCTAGCGGACTCCTACGAGCAGTACTTC. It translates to CSARLADSYEQYF.